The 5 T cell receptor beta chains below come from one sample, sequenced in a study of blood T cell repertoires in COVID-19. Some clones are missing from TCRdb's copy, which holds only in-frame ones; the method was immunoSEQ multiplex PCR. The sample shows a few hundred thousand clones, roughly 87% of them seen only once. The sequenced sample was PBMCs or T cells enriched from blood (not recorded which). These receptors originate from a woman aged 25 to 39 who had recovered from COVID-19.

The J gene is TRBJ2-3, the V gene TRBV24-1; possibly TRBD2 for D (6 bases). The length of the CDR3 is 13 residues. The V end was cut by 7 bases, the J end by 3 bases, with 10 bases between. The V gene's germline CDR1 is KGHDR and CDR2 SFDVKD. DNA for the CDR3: TGTGCCACCAGCCTCCGGGGGACAGATACGCAGTATTTT. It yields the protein CATSLRGTDTQYF.

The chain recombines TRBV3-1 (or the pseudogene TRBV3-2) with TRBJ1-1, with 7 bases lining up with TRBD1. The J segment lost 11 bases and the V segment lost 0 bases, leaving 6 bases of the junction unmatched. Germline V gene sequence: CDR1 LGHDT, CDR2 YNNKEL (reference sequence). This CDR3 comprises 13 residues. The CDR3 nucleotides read TGTGCCAGCAGCCAAGATGGGACCAGGGGGGCTTTCTTT. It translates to CASSQDGTRGAFF.

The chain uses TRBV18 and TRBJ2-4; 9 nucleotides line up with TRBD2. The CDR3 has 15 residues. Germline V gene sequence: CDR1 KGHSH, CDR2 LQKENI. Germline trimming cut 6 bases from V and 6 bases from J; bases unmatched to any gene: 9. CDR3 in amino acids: CASSLRGGAANIQYF. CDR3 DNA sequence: TGTGCCAGCTCCCTTCGCGGGGGGGCGGCAAACATTCAGTACTTC.

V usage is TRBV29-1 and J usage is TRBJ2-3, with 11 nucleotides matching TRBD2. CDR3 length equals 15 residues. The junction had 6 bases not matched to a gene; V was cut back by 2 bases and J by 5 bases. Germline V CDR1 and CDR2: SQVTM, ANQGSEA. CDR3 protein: CSVEPTTSGGDTQYF. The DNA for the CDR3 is TGCAGCGTTGAACCTACCACTAGCGGGGGAGATACGCAGTATTTT.

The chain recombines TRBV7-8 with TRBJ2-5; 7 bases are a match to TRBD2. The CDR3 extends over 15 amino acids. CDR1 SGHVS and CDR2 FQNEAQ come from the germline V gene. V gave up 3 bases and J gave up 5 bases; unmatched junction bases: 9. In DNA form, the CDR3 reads TGTGCCAGCAGCTTCTACGGGGGGTACACGGAGACCCAGTACTTC. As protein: CASSFYGGYTETQYF. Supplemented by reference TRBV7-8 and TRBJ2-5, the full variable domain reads GAGVSQSPRYKVAKRGQDVALRCDPISGHVSLFWYQQALGQGPEFLTYFQNEAQLDKSGLPSDRFFAERPEGSVSTLKIQRTQQEDSAVYLCASSFYGGYTETQYFGPGTRLLVL.